By proportion, the clone carrying this T cell receptor (beta chain) is medium-sized (0.01 to 0.1%). Some clones are missing from TCRdb's copy, which holds only in-frame ones; the method was immunoSEQ multiplex PCR. Among about 310,000 clones, over 85% were seen once, and the ten largest hold around 9%. CDR3 length: 15 residues. These data originate in a study of blood T cell repertoires in COVID-19. The sequence was obtained from a young woman who had recovered from COVID-19. Material: PBMCs or T cells enriched from blood (not recorded which). The chain employs TRBV21-1 and TRBJ1-2; the D call TRBD1 from the table was never checked on the DNA. TRBV21-1 is a recognized pseudogene. The CDR3 reads CASSKWTAANYGYTF. The CDR3 DNA sequence: TGTGCCAGCAGCAAGTGGACAGCCGCTAACTATGGCTACACCTTC.